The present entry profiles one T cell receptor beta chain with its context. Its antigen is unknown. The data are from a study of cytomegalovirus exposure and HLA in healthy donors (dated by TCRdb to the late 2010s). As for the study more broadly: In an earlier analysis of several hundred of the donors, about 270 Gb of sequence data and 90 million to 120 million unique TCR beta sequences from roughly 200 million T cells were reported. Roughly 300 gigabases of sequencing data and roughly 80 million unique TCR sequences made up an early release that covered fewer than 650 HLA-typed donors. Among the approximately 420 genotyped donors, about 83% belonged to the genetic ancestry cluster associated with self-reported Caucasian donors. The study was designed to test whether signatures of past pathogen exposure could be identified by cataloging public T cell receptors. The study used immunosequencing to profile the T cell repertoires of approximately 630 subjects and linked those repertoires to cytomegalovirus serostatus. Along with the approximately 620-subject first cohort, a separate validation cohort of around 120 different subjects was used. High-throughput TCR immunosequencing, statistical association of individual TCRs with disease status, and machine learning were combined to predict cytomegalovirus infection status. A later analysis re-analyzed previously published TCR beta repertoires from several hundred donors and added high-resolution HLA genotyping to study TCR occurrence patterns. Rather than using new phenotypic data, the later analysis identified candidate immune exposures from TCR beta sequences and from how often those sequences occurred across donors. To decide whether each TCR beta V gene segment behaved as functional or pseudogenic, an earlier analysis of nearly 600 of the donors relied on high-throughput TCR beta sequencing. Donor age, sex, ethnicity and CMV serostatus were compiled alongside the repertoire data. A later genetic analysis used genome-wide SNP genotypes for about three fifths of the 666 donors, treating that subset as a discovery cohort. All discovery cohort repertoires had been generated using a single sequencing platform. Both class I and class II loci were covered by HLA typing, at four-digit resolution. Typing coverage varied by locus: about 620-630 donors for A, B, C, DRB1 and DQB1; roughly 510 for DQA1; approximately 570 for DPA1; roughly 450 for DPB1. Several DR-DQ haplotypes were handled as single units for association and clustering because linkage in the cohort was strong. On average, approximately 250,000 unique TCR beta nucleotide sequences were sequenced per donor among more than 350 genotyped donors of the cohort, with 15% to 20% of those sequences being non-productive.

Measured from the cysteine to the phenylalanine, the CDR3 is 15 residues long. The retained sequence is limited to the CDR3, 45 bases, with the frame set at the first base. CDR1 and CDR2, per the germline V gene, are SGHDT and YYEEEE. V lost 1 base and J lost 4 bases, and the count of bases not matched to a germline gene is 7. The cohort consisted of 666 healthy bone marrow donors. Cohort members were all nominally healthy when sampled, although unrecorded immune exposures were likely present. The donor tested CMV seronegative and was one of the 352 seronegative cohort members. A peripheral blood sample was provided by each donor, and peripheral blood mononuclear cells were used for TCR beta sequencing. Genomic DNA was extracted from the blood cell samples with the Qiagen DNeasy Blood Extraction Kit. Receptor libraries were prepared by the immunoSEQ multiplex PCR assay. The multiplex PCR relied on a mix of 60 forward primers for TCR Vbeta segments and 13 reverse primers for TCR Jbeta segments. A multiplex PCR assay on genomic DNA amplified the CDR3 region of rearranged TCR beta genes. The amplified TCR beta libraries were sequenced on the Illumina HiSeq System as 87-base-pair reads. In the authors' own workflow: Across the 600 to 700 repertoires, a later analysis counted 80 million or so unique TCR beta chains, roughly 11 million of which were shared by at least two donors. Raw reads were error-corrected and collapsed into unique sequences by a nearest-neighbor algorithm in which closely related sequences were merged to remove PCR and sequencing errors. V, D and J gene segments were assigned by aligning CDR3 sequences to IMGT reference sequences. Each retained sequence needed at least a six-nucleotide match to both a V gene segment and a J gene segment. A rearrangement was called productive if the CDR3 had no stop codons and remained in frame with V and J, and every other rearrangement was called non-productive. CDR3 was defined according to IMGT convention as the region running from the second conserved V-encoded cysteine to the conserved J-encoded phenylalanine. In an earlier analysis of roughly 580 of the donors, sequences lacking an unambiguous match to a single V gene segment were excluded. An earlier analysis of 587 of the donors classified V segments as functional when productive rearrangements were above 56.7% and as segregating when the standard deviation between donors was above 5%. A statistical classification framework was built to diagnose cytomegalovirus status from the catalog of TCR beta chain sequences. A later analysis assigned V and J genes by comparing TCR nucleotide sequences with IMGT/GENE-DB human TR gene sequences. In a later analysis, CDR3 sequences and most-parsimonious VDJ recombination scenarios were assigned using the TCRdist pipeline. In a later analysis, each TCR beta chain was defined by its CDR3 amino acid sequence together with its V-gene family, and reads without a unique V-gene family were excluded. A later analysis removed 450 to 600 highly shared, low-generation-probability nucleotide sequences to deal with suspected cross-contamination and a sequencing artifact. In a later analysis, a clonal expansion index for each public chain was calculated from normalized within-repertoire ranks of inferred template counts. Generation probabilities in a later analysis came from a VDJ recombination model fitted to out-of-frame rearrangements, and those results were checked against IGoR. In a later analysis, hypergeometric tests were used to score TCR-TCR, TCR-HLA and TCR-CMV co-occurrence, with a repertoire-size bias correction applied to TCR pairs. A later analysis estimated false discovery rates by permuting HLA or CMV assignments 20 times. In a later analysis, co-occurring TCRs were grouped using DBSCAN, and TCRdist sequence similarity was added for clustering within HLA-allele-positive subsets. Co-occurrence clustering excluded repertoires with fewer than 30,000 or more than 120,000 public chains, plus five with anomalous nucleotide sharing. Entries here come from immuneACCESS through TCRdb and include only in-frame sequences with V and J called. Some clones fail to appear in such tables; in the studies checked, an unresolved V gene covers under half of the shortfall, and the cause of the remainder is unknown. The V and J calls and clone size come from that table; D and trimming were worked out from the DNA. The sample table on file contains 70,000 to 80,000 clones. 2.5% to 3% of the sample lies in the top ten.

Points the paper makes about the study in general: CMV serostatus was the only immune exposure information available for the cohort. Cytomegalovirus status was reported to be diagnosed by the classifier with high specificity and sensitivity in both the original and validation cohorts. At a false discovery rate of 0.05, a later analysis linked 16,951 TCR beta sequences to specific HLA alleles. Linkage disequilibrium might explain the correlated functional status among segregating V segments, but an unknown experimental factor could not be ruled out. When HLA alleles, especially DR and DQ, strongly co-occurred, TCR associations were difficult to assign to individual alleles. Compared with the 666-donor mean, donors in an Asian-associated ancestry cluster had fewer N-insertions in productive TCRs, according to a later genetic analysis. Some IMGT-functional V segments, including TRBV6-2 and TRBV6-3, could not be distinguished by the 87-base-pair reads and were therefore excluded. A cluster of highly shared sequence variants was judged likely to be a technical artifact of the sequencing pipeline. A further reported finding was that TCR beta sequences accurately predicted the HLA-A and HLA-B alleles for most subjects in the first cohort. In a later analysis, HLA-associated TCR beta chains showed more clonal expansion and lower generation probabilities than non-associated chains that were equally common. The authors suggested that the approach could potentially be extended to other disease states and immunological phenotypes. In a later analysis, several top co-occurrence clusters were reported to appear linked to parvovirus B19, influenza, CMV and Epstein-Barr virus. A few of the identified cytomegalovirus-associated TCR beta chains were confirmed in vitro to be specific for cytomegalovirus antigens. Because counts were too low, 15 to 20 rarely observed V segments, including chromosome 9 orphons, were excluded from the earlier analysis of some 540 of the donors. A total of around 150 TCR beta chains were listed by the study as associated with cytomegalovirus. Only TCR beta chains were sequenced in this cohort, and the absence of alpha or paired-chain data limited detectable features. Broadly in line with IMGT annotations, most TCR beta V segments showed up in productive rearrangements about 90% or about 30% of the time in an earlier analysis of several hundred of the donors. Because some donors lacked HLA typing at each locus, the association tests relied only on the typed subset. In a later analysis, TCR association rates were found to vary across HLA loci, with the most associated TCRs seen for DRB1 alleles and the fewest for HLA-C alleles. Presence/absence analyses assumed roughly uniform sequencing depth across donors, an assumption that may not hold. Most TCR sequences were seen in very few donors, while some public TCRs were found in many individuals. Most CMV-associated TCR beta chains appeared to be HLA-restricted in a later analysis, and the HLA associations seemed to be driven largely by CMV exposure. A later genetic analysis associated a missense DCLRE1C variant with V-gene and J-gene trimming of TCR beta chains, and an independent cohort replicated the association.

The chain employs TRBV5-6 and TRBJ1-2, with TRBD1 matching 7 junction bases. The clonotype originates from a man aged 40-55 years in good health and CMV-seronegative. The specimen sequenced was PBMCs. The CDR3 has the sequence CASSLTGDGLYGYTF. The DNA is TGTGCCAGCAGCTTGACAGGGGACGGTCTCTATGGCTACACCTTC.